This T cell receptor beta chain derives from a study of blood T cell repertoires in COVID-19. Study overall: The United States, Italy and Spain were the sources of the acute and convalescent COVID-19 samples.

Germline-derived CDR1 and CDR2 are MNHEY and SVGEGT. The CDR3 covers 13 residues. The V end lost 4 bases, the J end lost 0 bases, and 7 bases lay between the germline ends. As originally analysed: From reference gene primer amplification, estimates of nucleated cell counts were derived. Sequencing was performed with immunoSEQ multiplex PCR; in TCRdb, only in-frame clones are kept and a portion is missing. The DNA was the basis for D and trimming; V, J and clone size are from that table. This repertoire shows 230,000 or so clones, roughly 80% found once; its top ten account for just under 20%. This clonotype originated in a man aged 30-40 years with active or convalescent COVID-19. This chain uses TRBV6-2 or TRBV6-3 with TRBJ2-7; D uncertain. Sequencing used peripheral blood. In nucleotides, the CDR3 is TGTGCCAGCAGTTCTTTCTACTCCTACGAGCAGTACTTC. The encoded protein is CASSSFYSYEQYF.